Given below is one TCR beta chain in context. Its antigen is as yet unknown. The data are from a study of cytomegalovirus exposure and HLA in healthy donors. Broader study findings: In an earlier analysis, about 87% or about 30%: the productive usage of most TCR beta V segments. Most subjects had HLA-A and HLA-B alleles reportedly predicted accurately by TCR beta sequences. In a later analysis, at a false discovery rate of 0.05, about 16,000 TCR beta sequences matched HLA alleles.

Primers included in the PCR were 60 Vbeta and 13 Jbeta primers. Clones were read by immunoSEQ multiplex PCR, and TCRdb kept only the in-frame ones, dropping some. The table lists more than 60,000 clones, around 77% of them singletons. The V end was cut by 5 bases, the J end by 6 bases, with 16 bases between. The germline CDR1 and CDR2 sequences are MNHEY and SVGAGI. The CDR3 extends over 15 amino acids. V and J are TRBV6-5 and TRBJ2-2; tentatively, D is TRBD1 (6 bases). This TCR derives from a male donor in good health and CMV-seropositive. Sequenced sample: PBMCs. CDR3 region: CASSHNRDWAGELFF. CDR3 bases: TGTGCCAGCAGTCACAACAGGGATTGGGCCGGGGAGCTGTTTTTT.